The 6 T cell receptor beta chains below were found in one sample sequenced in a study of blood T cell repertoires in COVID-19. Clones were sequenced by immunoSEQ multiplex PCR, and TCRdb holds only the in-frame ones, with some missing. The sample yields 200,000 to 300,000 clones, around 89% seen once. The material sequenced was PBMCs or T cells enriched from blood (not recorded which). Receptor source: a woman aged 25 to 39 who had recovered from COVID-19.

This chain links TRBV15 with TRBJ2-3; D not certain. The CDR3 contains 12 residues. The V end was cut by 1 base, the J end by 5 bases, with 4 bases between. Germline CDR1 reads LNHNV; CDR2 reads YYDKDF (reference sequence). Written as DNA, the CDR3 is TGTGCCACCAGCAGAGCCTTAGATACGCAGTATTTT. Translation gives CATSRALDTQYF.

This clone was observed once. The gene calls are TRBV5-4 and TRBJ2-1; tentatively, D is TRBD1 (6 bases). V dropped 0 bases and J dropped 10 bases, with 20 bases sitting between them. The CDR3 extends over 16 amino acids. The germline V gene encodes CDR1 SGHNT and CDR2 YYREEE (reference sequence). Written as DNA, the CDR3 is TGTGCCAGCAGCTTGGGAGACTATCGGTCAGGACAGGAGCAGTTCTTC. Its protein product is CASSLGDYRSGQEQFF.

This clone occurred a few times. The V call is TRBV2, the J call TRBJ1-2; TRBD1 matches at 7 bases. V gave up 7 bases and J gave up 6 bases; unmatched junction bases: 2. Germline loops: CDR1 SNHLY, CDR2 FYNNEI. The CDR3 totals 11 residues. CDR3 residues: CASNRGDGYTF. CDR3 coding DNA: TGTGCCAGCAACAGGGGTGATGGCTACACCTTC.

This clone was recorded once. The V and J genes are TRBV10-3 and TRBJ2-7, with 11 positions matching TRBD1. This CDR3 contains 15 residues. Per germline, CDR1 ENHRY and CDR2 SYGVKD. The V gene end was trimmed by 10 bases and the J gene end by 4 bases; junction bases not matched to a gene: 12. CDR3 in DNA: TGTGCCACCCAAACCGGGACAGGGGGTTCGTACGAGCAGTACTTC. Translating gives CATQTGTGGSYEQYF.

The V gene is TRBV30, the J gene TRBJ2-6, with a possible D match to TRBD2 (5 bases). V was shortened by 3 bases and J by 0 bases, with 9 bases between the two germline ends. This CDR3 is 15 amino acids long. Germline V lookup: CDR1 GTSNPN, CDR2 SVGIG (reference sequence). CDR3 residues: CAWSPLASGANVLTF. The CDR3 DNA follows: TGTGCCTGGAGCCCTCTAGCCTCTGGGGCCAACGTCCTGACTTTC. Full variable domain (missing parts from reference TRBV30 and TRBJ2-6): SQTIHQWPATLVQPVGSPLSLECTVEGTSNPNLYWYRQAAGRGLQLLFYSVGIGQISSEVPQNLSASRPQDRQFILSSKKLLLSDSGFYLCAWSPLASGANVLTFGAGSRLTVL.

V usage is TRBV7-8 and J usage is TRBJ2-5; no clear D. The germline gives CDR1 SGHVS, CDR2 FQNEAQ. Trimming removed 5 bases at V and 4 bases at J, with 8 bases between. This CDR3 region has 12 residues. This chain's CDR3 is CASSPMRETQYF. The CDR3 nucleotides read TGTGCCAGCAGCCCGATGAGAGAGACCCAGTACTTC.